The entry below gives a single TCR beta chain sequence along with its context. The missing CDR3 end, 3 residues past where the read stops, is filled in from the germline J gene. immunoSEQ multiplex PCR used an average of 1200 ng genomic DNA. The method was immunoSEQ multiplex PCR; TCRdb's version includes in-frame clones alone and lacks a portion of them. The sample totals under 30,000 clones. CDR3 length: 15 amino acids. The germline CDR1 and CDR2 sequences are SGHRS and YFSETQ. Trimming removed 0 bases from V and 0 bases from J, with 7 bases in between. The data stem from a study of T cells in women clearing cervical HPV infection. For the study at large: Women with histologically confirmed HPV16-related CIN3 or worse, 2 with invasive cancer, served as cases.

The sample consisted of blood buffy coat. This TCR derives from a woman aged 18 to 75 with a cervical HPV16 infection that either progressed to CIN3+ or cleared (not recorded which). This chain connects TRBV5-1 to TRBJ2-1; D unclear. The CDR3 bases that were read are TGCGCCAGCAGCTTGGCCCACAGCTCCTACAATGAG. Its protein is CASSLAHSSYNE. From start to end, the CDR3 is CASSLAHSSYNEQFF.